The 5 T cell receptor beta chains given below trace back to one sample, sequenced in a study of OX40 agonist ivuxolimab in advanced cancers. Assay: immunoSEQ multiplex PCR; the TCRdb copy retains only in-frame clones and omits some. The table includes fewer than 30,000 clones, about two thirds detected once. Specimen: CD4+ or CD8+ T cells sorted from blood, collected in a trial of the OX40 agonist ivuxolimab. Receptor source: an adult with an advanced solid tumor such as melanoma, head and neck, liver or kidney cancer.

The chain has TRBV5-1 and TRBJ2-7, with 9 positions matching TRBD2. Germline lookup yields CDR1 SGHRS and CDR2 YFSETQ. The J segment lost 0 bases and the V segment lost 2 bases, leaving 12 bases of the junction unmatched. The CDR3 contains 18 residues. CDR3 protein: CASSFGASGDQSSYEQYF. DNA for the CDR3: TGCGCCAGCAGCTTTGGGGCTAGCGGGGACCAGAGCTCCTACGAGCAGTACTTC.

This clone came up once. The chain links TRBV6-1 to TRBJ2-1, with 8 positions matching TRBD1. V dropped 6 bases and J dropped 9; count of bases not matched to a gene: 13. In germline, CDR1 is MNHNS, CDR2 SASEGT. The CDR3 is 15 amino acids. The CDR3 region has the DNA TGTGCCAGCAGCGCGGACAGGGAAGGGGTAGGTGAGCAGTTCTTC. The encoded protein is CASSADREGVGEQFF.

CDR3 nucleotides: TGTGCCAGCAGTGACGTCAGGCGGGACGAGCAGTACTTC. Translated, it gives CASSDVRRDEQYF. The rearrangement uses TRBV2 and TRBJ2-7; a possible D gene is TRBD2 (5 bases). V was pared by 3 bases and J by 5 bases, with 11 bases between. The CDR3 totals 13 residues. Germline V gene sequence: CDR1 SNHLY, CDR2 FYNNEI.

The chain joins TRBV27 to TRBJ2-7; 9 bases align to TRBD1. The V gene's germline CDR1 is MNHEY and CDR2 SMNVEV (reference sequence). The CDR3 length is 17 residues. The junction had 8 bases not matched to a gene; V was cut back by 2 bases and J by 0 bases. CDR3: CASSLRGTGIPSYEQYF. The DNA for the CDR3 is TGTGCCAGCAGTTTAAGGGGGACAGGGATTCCCTCCTACGAGCAGTACTTC.

This clone was counted at least ten times. V is TRBV5-4 and J is TRBJ2-7; D remains ambiguous. Between the trimmed V and J ends, which lost 0 bases and 5 bases, there was a span of 12 bases. Germline lookup yields CDR1 SGHNT and CDR2 YYREEE (reference sequence). The CDR3 runs to 14 residues. The CDR3 protein is CASSLEPFSDEQYF. The CDR3 nucleotides are TGTGCCAGCAGCTTGGAGCCATTCAGCGACGAGCAGTACTTC.